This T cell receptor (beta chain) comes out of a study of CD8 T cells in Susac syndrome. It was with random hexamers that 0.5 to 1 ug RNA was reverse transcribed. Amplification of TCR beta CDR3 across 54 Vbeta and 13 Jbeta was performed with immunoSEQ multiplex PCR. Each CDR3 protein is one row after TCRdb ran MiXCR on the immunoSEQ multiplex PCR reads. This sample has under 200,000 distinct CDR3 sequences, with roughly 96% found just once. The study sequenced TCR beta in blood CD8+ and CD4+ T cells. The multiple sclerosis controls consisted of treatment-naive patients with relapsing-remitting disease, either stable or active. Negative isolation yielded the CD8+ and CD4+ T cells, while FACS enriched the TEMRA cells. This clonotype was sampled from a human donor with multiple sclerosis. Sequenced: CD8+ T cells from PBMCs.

This CDR3 reads CASSPRLAEGTDTQYF. The CDR3, as DNA: TGTGCCAGCAGCCCCCGACTAGCTGAAGGCACAGATACGCAGTATTTT. The chain uses TRBV7-9 and TRBJ2-3, with 7 bases identical to TRBD2. V lost 5 bases, J lost 1 base, and 9 bases stayed unmatched. Germline CDR1 reads SEHNR; CDR2 reads FQNEAQ (reference sequence). CDR3 length: 16 amino acids.